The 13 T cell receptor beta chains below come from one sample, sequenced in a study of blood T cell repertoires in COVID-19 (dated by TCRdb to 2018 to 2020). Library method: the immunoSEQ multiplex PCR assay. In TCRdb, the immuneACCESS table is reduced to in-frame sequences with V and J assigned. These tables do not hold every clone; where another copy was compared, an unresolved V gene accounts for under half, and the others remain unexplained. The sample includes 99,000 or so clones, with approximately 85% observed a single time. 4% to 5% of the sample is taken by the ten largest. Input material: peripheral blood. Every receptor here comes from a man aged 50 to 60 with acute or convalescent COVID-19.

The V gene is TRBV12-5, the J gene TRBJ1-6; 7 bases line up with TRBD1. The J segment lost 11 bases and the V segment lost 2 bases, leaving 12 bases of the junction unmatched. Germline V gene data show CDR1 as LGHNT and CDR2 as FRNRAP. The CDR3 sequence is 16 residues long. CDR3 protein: CASGLISTGNEAPLHF. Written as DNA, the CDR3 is TGTGCTAGTGGTTTGATTTCGACAGGGAATGAAGCACCCCTCCACTTT.

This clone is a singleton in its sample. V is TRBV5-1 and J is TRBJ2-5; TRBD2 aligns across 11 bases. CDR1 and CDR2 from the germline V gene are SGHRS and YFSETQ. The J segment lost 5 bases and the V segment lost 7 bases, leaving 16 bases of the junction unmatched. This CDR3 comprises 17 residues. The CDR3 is CASGSSLAGGPGETQYF. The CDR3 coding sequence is TGCGCCAGCGGATCGTCCCTAGCGGGGGGCCCCGGCGAGACCCAGTACTTC. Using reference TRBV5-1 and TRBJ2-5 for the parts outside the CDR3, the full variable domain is KAGVTQTPRYLIKTRGQQVTLSCSPISGHRSVSWYQQTPGQGLQFLFEYFSETQRNKGNFPGRFSGRQFSNSRSEMNVSTLELGDSALYLCASGSSLAGGPGETQYFGPGTRLLVL.

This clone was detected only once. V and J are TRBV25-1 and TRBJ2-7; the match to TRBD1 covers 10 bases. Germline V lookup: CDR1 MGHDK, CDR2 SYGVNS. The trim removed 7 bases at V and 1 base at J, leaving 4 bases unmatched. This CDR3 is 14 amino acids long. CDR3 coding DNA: TGTGCCAGCATGGGACAGGGGAATTCCTACGAGCAGTACTTC. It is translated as CASMGQGNSYEQYF.

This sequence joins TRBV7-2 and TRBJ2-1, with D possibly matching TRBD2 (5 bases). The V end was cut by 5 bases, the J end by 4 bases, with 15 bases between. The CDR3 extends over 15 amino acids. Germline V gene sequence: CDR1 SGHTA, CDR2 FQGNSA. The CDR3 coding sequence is TGTGCCAGCAGCCCAACCGGGAAAAAATACAATGAGCAGTTCTTC. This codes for CASSPTGKKYNEQFF.

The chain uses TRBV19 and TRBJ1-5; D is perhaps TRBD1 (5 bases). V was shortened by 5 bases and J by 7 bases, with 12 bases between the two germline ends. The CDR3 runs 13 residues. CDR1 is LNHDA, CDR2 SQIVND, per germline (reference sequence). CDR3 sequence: CASSGGGYQPQHF. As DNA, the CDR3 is TGTGCCAGTAGTGGTGGGGGGTACCAGCCCCAGCATTTT.

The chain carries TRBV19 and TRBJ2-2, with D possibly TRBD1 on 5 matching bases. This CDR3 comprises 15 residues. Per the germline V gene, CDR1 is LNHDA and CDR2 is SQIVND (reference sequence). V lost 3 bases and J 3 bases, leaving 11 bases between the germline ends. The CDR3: CASSMWQGDTGELFF. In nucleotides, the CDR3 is TGTGCCAGTAGTATGTGGCAGGGTGACACCGGGGAGCTGTTTTTT. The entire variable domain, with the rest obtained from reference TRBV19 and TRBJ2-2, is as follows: DGGITQSPKYLFRKEGQNVTLSCEQNLNHDAMYWYRQDPGQGLRLIYYSQIVNDFQKGDIAEGYSVSREKKESFPLTVTSAQKNPTAFYLCASSMWQGDTGELFFGEGSRLTVL.

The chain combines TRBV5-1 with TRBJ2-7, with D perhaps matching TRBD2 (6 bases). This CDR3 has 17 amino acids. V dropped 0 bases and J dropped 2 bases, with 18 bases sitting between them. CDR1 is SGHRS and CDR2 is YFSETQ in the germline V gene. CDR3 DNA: TGCGCCAGCAGCTTGGCGTCGGTTCCGGGACTTGCCTACGAGCAGTACTTC. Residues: CASSLASVPGLAYEQYF.

Here the CDR3 reads CASSRGLGNTEAFF. The CDR3 coding sequence is TGTGCCAGCAGCCGGGGACTGGGGAACACTGAAGCTTTCTTT. The chain employs TRBV7-6 and TRBJ1-1, with D tentatively TRBD1 (5 bases). Germline V gene data show CDR1 as SGHVS and CDR2 as FNYEAQ. The CDR3 extends over 14 amino acids. The V and J ends lost 5 bases and 1 base respectively, with 11 bases between them.

The CDR3: CASSDGTVVETQYF. CDR3 DNA: TGTGCCAGCAGCGATGGGACAGTTGTGGAGACCCAGTACTTC. The chain recombines TRBV5-6 with TRBJ2-5, with 7 nucleotides matching TRBD1. The germline V gene encodes CDR1 SGHDT and CDR2 YYEEEE. Losses at the gene ends were 4 bases for V and 5 bases for J; bases not matched to a gene: 8. This CDR3 is built from 14 residues.

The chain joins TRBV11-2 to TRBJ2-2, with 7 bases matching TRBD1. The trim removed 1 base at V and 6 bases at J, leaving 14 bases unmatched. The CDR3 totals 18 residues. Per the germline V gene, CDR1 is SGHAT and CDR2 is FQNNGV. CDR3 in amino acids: CASSLVGSQGFFAGELFF. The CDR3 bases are TGTGCCAGCAGCTTAGTGGGGTCACAGGGGTTCTTTGCCGGGGAGCTGTTTTTT.

The CDR3 sequence is CAISESGQRDSPLHF. The CDR3, as DNA: TGTGCCATCAGTGAGTCGGGGCAGCGGGATTCACCCCTCCACTTT. The chain has TRBV10-3 and TRBJ1-6; possibly TRBD1 for D (5 bases). Germline V lookup: CDR1 ENHRY, CDR2 SYGVKD. Trimming cost V 0 bases and J 8 bases, with 11 bases left between them. CDR3 length equals 15 residues.

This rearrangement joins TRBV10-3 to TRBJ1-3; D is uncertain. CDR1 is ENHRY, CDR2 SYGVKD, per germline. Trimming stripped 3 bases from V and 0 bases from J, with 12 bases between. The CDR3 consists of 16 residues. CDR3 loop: CAISEGGLNSGNTIYF. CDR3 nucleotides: TGTGCCATCAGTGAAGGAGGCCTAAACTCTGGAAACACCATATATTTT.

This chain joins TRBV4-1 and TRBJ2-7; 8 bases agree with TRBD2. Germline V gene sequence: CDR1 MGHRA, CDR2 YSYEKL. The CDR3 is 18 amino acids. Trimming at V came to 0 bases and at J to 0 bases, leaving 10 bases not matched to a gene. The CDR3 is CASSQERASGSRSYEQYF. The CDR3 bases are TGCGCCAGCAGCCAAGAAAGGGCTAGCGGGTCGCGCTCCTACGAGCAGTACTTC.